This T cell receptor beta chain was retrieved from a study of T cells in localized non-small cell lung cancer. Study-wide results and caveats: The greatest T cell clonality was found in uninvolved adjacent lung (higher than in tumor).

A note on this clone: Its target is unknown.

With V trimmed by 5 bases and J by 5 bases, 9 bases remained unmatched. This CDR3 is built from 15 residues. Germline CDR1 and CDR2: SGDLS and YYNGEE. Sequenced by immunoSEQ multiplex PCR; TCRdb stores in-frame clones only, minus some. The top ten hold 4.2% of the sample, which has 30,000 to 35,000 clones, more than 70% seen once. The sequence derives from a woman aged 35 to 70 with stage I lung adenocarcinoma. V and J are TRBV9 and TRBJ2-2; 7 bases are shared with TRBD2. The specimen comprised peripheral blood, sampled before any cancer treatment. The CDR3 spells CASSLLGGETGELFF. The CDR3 bases are TGTGCCAGCAGTCTTCTGGGAGGGGAAACCGGGGAGCTGTTTTTT.